This T cell receptor (beta chain) was found in a study of blood T cell repertoires in COVID-19. Study-wide background: Researchers got acute and convalescent COVID-19 samples from the United States, Italy and Spain. PBMCs, B-cell-depleted T cells, or T cells provided the cDNA or gDNA that made up the material.

Original handling: Amplification of reference gene primers was used by the study to estimate nucleated cell counts. Data came from immunoSEQ multiplex PCR; TCRdb stores just in-frame clones and leaves some out. V, J and clone size are taken as reported in that table, and D and trimming were inferred from the DNA itself. Of roughly 240,000 clones listed, roughly 86% are singletons. Germline V gives CDR1 MNHEY, CDR2 SVGAGI. The CDR3 is made up of 15 amino acids. Between the trimmed V and J ends, which lost 5 bases and 5 bases, there was a span of 18 bases. Sequencing input: peripheral blood. This clonotype originated in a woman aged 55-75 years who had recovered from COVID-19. V and J are TRBV6-5 and TRBJ1-2; maybe TRBD1 (6 bases). CDR3 bases: TGTGCCAGCAGTCGCCAACAGGGCCTGGGATATGGCTACACCTTC. Its translation: CASSRQQGLGYGYTF.